This T cell receptor (beta chain) was recorded in a study of a mutant IDH1 vaccine in newly diagnosed glioma. Study-wide background: Commencement of vaccination occurred 4-6 weeks following radiotherapy alone, or concurrently with temozolomide cycles. Treated individuals were approximately 60% male and approximately 38% female, averaging about 42 years of age. Prior therapy was radiotherapy, temozolomide, or both; most received both. Regarding the study as a whole: Immune responses induced by the vaccine were seen in roughly 93% of patients, spanning multiple MHC alleles.

Sequenced by immunoSEQ multiplex PCR; TCRdb stores in-frame clones only, minus some. The repertoire holds approximately 41,000 clones, with about 78% as singletons. Described time point: week 23, last vaccination. The vaccine gave 300 ug of a 20-mer mutant IDH1 peptide subcutaneously per dose. The germline gives CDR1 SGHNT, CDR2 YENEEA. The ends lost 1 base at V and 8 bases at J; junction bases unmatched: 7. This CDR3 has 15 residues. With regard to this clone: Its target is not known.

This clonotype was obtained from a woman between 40 and 50 years old with glioma. Some clones in this sample may be carry-over from other donors' samples. The chain combines TRBV11-3 with TRBJ2-1; 8 bases fit TRBD2. This material consisted of PBMCs, taken from a glioma patient whose treatment included an IDH1 peptide vaccine. Here the CDR3 reads CASSLVRREADEQFF. The CDR3 bases are TGTGCCAGCAGCTTAGTTCGGCGGGAGGCTGATGAGCAGTTCTTC.